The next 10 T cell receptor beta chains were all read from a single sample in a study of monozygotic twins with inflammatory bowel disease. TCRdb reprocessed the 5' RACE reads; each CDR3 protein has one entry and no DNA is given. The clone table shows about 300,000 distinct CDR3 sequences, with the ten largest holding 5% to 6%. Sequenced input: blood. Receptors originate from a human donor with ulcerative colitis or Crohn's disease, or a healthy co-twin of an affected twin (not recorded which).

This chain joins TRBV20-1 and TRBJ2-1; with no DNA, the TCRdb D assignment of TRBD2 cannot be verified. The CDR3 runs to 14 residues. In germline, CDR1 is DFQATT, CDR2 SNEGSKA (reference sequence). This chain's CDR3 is CSAKLAGGYNEQFF.

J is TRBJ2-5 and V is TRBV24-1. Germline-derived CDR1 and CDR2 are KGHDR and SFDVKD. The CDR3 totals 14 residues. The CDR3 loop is CATSDLGVGETQYF.

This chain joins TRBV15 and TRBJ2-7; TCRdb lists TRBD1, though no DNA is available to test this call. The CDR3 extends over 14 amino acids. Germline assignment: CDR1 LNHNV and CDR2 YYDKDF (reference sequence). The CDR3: CATSRGSPGYEQYF.

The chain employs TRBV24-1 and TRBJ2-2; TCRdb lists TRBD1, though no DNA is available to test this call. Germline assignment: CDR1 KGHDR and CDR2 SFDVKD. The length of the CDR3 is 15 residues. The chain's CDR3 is CATSALGGNTGELFF.

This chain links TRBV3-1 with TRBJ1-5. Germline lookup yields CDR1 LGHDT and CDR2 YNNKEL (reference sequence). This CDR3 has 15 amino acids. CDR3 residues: CASSQAWTEDQPQHF. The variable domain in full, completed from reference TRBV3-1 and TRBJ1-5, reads DTAVSQTPKYLVTQMGNDKSIKCEQNLGHDTMYWYKQDSKKFLKIMFSYNNKELIINETVPNRFSPKSPDKAHLNLHINSLELGDSAVYFCASSQAWTEDQPQHFGDGTRLSIL.

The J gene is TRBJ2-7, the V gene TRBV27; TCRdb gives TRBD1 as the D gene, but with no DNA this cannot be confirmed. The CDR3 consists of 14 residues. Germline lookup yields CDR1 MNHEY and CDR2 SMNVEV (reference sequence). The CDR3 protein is CASRPGDRAYEQYF.

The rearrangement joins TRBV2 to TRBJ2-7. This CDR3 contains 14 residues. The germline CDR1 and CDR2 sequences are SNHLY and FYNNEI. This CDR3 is CASSATLSSYEQYF.

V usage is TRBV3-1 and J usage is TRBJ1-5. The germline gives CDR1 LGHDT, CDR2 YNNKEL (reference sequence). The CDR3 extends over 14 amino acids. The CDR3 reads CASSKDGFNQPQHF. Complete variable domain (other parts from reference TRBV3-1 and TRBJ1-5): DTAVSQTPKYLVTQMGNDKSIKCEQNLGHDTMYWYKQDSKKFLKIMFSYNNKELIINETVPNRFSPKSPDKAHLNLHINSLELGDSAVYFCASSKDGFNQPQHFGDGTRLSIL.

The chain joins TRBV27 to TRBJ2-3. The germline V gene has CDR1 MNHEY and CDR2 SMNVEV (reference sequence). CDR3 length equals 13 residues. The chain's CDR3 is CASSQLWADTQYF.

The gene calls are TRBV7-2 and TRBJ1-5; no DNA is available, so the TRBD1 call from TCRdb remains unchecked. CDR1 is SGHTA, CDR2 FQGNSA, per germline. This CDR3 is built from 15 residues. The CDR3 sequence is CASSLLMGVDQPQHF.